The next 26 T cell receptor beta chains were all read from a single sample in a study of blood T cell repertoires in COVID-19. The assay was immunoSEQ multiplex PCR, and TCRdb's table has in-frame clones only and misses some. This repertoire shows roughly 120,000 clones, 70% to 80% found once; its top ten account for 4%. Sequencing input: peripheral blood. Receptors originate from a woman over 75 with acute or convalescent COVID-19.

The chain links TRBV2 to TRBJ1-3; tentatively, D is TRBD1 (6 bases). Germline V gene sequence: CDR1 SNHLY, CDR2 FYNNEI. The germline V and J ends were trimmed by 6 bases and 3 bases, with 18 bases remaining between them. The CDR3 has 16 amino acids. As DNA, the CDR3 is TGTGCCAGCAGCTCCGGGACACTCCTCCTTGGAAACACCATATATTTT. Translation gives CASSSGTLLLGNTIYF.

The V and J genes are TRBV14 and TRBJ2-7, with D maybe TRBD1 (6 bases). The CDR3 loop spans 16 amino acids. V was pared by 3 bases and J by 7 bases, with 22 bases between. Germline V CDR1 and CDR2: SGHDN, FVKESK. In DNA, the CDR3 is TGTGCCAGCAGCCACCTTACGGGGCAGGGGCCTTTGGAGCAGTACTTC. As protein: CASSHLTGQGPLEQYF.

V usage is TRBV7-2 and J usage is TRBJ1-6, with TRBD1 matching 8 bases. CDR1 SGHTA and CDR2 FQGNSA come from the germline V gene. V trimming: 6 bases; J trimming: 10 bases; junction bases outside the gene matches: 11. The CDR3 covers 15 residues. In DNA form, the CDR3 reads TGTGCCAGCAGGGGGGACAGGAACTATCGATCACCCCTCCACTTT. Its translation is CASRGDRNYRSPLHF.

This clone has just a few counts. The chain recombines TRBV2 with TRBJ1-6; 7 bases match TRBD1. V shed 4 bases, J shed 8 bases, and the junction held 2 bases outside the gene matches. The CDR3 has 13 amino acids. From germline, CDR1 is SNHLY and CDR2 FYNNEI. The CDR3 protein is CASSGQGDSPLHF. CDR3 DNA: TGTGCCAGCAGTGGTCAGGGGGATTCACCCCTCCACTTT. The whole variable domain, filled in from reference TRBV2 and TRBJ1-6, reads EPEVTQTPSHQVTQMGQEVILRCVPISNHLYFYWYRQILGQKVEFLVSFYNNEISEKSEIFDDQFSVERPDGSNFTLKIRSTKLEDSAMYFCASSGQGDSPLHFGNGTRLTVT.

This clone was found once. The chain couples TRBV30 to TRBJ1-6; no clear D gene. This CDR3 spans 14 amino acids. V was pared by 2 bases and J by 5 bases, with 10 bases between. The germline CDR1 and CDR2 sequences are GTSNPN and SVGIG (reference sequence). CDR3 sequence reads: CAWSRGADNSPLHF. The DNA for the CDR3 is TGTGCCTGGAGTCGAGGCGCAGATAATTCACCCCTCCACTTT.

The V call is TRBV3-1 (or the pseudogene TRBV3-2), the J call TRBJ2-5; D perhaps matches TRBD1 (7 bases). V gave up 9 bases and J gave up 5 bases, with 13 bases separating them. The CDR3 length is 12 residues. The germline gives CDR1 LGHDT, CDR2 YNNKEL (reference sequence). The CDR3 loop reads CASGGGGETQYF. The CDR3 nucleotides read TGTGCCAGTGGAGGGGGCGGGGAGACCCAGTACTTC.

The J gene is TRBJ1-5, the V gene TRBV7-2; 9 nucleotides align to TRBD1. The CDR3 length is 15 residues. With V trimmed by 5 bases and J by 6 bases, 8 bases remained unmatched. Germline V gene sequence: CDR1 SGHTA, CDR2 FQGNSA. The CDR3 DNA follows: TGTGCCAGCAGCACCCGGACAGGGGAGGGTCAGCCCCAGCATTTT. As protein: CASSTRTGEGQPQHF.

This clone was seen more than once but under ten times. The V gene is TRBV3-1 (or the pseudogene TRBV3-2), the J gene TRBJ1-2; 8 bases align to TRBD1. The CDR3 runs to 14 residues. V dropped 4 bases and J dropped 3; count of bases not matched to a gene: 4. CDR1 LGHDT and CDR2 YNNKEL come from the germline V gene (reference sequence). The CDR3: CASSLRDRYYGYTF. Here the CDR3 DNA reads TGTGCCAGCAGCCTCCGGGACAGGTACTATGGCTACACCTTC.

This clone was picked up one time. This chain connects TRBV12-3 or TRBV12-4 to TRBJ1-4, with D uncertain. The V and J ends lost 6 bases and 7 bases respectively, with 12 bases between them. This CDR3 is built from 13 residues. CDR3 nucleotide sequence: TGTGCCAGCAGCCTCCGGGTCCCTGAAAAACTGTTTTTT. Its protein product is CASSLRVPEKLFF.

The genes are TRBV4-3 and TRBJ2-1; 8 bases are a match to TRBD2. CDR3 length: 16 residues. The trim removed 3 bases at V and 5 bases at J, leaving 9 bases unmatched. Germline V gene lookup returns CDR1 LGHNA and CDR2 YSLEER. The CDR3 protein is CASSHTGTRVHNEQFF. The DNA of the CDR3 is TGCGCCAGCAGCCACACTGGGACTAGGGTACACAATGAGCAGTTCTTC.

The sample holds a few counts of this clone. This rearrangement joins TRBV7-2 to TRBJ2-1, with TRBD2 matching over 13 bases. CDR3 length equals 15 residues. After removal of 5 bases from V and 5 bases from J, the junction contained 3 bases not matched to a gene. The V gene's germline CDR1 is SGHTA and CDR2 FQGNSA. Written as DNA, the CDR3 is TGTGCCAGCAGCCTCGGGACTAGCGGGGACAATGAGCAGTTCTTC. Its protein product is CASSLGTSGDNEQFF.

The chain employs TRBV28 and TRBJ1-2; 10 bases agree with TRBD1. Trimming removed 3 bases from V and 4 bases from J; junction bases left unmatched: 5. The CDR3 totals 15 residues. CDR1 MDHEN and CDR2 SYDVKM come from the germline V gene. This CDR3 is CASSLTGGPTYGYTF. CDR3 bases: TGTGCCAGCAGTTTGACAGGGGGCCCAACCTATGGCTACACCTTC.

The rearrangement links TRBV4-2 to TRBJ2-2, with 10 nucleotides matching TRBD2. In germline, CDR1 is LGHNA, CDR2 YNFKEQ. The CDR3 is 18 residues long. V trimming: 0 bases; J trimming: 3 bases; junction bases outside the gene matches: 7. Here the CDR3 DNA reads TGTGCCAGCAGCCAAGATCCAGCGGGGGGGCCTTACACCGGGGAGCTGTTTTTT. It translates to CASSQDPAGGPYTGELFF.

The chain employs TRBV4-3 and TRBJ2-7; TRBD1 agrees at 9 bases. Per the germline V gene, CDR1 is LGHNA and CDR2 is YSLEER. V dropped 0 bases and J dropped 6; count of bases not matched to a gene: 9. The CDR3 has 16 residues. The CDR3 DNA reads as TGCGCCAGCAGCCAAGATGGGGAGACAGGGGGGGCCGAGCAGTACTTC. Protein: CASSQDGETGGAEQYF.

V is TRBV12-3 or TRBV12-4 and J is TRBJ2-5; possibly TRBD1 for D (5 bases). The germline V and J ends were trimmed by 6 bases and 5 bases, with 13 bases remaining between them. The CDR3 extends over 13 amino acids. The CDR3 sequence is CASSYRSVETQYF. The CDR3 DNA sequence: TGTGCCAGCAGCTACAGGTCGGTGGAGACCCAGTACTTC.

The chain couples TRBV10-3 to TRBJ2-7; weak D call: TRBD2 (5 bases). V was trimmed by 2 bases and J by 7 bases, leaving 15 bases between them. The germline V gene has CDR1 ENHRY and CDR2 SYGVKD. The CDR3 spans 14 residues. CDR3 sequence: CAISEARGSGEQYF. CDR3 nucleotide sequence: TGTGCCATCAGTGAGGCTCGGGGATCGGGAGAGCAGTACTTC.

This clone was found a few times. The junction departs from the called germline gene at one end, perhaps through a read error. The chain recombines TRBV7-3 with TRBJ2-3; 7 nucleotides line up with TRBD2. The CDR3 consists of 15 residues. Germline CDR1 SGHTA, CDR2 FQGTGA. In DNA, the CDR3 is TGTGCCAGCAGCCTAACTCTGGGAGGGACAGATACGCAGTATTTT. It specifies CASSLTLGGTDTQYF.

The rearrangement links TRBV23-1 to TRBJ2-7, with a tentative D call TRBD2 (6 bases). TRBV23-1 is treated as an ORF (open reading frame) with a function not yet certain. The length of the CDR3 is 15 residues. V shed 0 bases and J shed 6 bases, with 15 bases lying between them. CDR3 nucleotides: TGCGCCAGCAGTCAATCAGGAGGGTGGTACTGCGAGCAGTACTTC. Translating it yields CASSQSGGWYCEQYF.

The chain joins TRBV15 to TRBJ1-1; a possible D gene is TRBD1 (6 bases). V was trimmed by 0 bases and J by 10 bases, leaving 15 bases between them. The CDR3 consists of 14 residues. CDR1 is LNHNV and CDR2 is YYDKDF in the germline V gene (reference sequence). The CDR3 DNA reads as TGTGCCACCAGCAGAGATCGGGGCAGGGGCTCAGCTTTCTTT. Its translation: CATSRDRGRGSAFF.

This sequence joins TRBV9 and TRBJ2-7, with a tentative D call TRBD1 (5 bases). This CDR3 is 12 amino acids long. V was cut by 4 bases and J by 3 bases, with 8 bases left in between. Germline CDR1 SGDLS, CDR2 YYNGEE. DNA of the CDR3: TGTGCCAGCAGCCCAGGGATCTACGAGCAGTACTTC. As protein: CASSPGIYEQYF.

J is TRBJ1-1 and V is TRBV27; D perhaps matches TRBD1 (5 bases). CDR1 MNHEY and CDR2 SMNVEV come from the germline V gene (reference sequence). The CDR3 totals 18 residues. Trimming left V 2 bases short and J 0 bases short, with 19 bases between. CDR3 in amino acids: CASSLTGRTPPMNTEAFF. The CDR3 DNA follows: TGTGCCAGCAGTTTAACAGGCCGAACGCCCCCCATGAACACTGAAGCTTTCTTT.

The V gene is TRBV28, the J gene TRBJ2-5, with 11 positions matching TRBD2. Germline lookup yields CDR1 MDHEN and CDR2 SYDVKM. Trimming took 5 bases from V and 1 from J; bases not matched to a gene: 6. There are 16 residues in the CDR3. The CDR3 coding sequence is TGTGCCAGCAGTCCTCTAGCGGGAGGTGGCCAAGAGACCCAGTACTTC. Protein: CASSPLAGGGQETQYF.

The chain couples TRBV30 to TRBJ2-5; TRBD1 matches at 7 bases. Germline CDR1 reads GTSNPN; CDR2 reads SVGIG (reference sequence). CDR3 size: 12 residues. Trimming removed 2 bases from V and 4 bases from J; junction bases left unmatched: 1. The CDR3: CAWSPGGETQYF. CDR3 sequence (DNA): TGTGCCTGGAGTCCAGGGGGAGAGACCCAGTACTTC. Drawing the rest from reference TRBV30 and TRBJ2-5, the complete variable domain is SQTIHQWPATLVQPVGSPLSLECTVEGTSNPNLYWYRQAAGRGLQLLFYSVGIGQISSEVPQNLSASRPQDRQFILSSKKLLLSDSGFYLCAWSPGGETQYFGPGTRLLVL.

The sample holds one count of this clone. The V call is TRBV29-1, the J call TRBJ2-7; D may be TRBD2 (5 bases). Germline V gives CDR1 SQVTM, CDR2 ANQGSEA. This CDR3 comprises 16 residues. Deletions cut 4 bases from V and 2 bases from J, with 21 bases between. CDR3 sequence: CSVVNPKARDPYEQYF. CDR3 bases: TGCAGCGTTGTTAACCCTAAGGCTCGGGATCCCTACGAGCAGTACTTC.

This clone was seen just once. J is TRBJ2-3 and V is TRBV25-1; 8 nucleotides line up with TRBD1. With 4 bases clipped from V and 2 bases from J, the junction kept 5 bases outside the gene matches. The CDR3 totals 15 residues. Per germline, CDR1 MGHDK and CDR2 SYGVNS. The CDR3 sequence: CASSAAGGFTDTQYF. DNA of the CDR3: TGTGCCAGCAGTGCGGCAGGGGGCTTCACAGATACGCAGTATTTT.

This chain connects TRBV7-8 to TRBJ2-7; D possibly corresponds to TRBD2 (5 bases). The CDR3 contains 15 residues. The germline V gene has CDR1 SGHVS and CDR2 FQNEAQ. Trimming cost V 5 bases and J 0 bases, with 14 bases left between them. The CDR3 loop reads CASSPRAVSSYEQYF. The CDR3 coding sequence is TGTGCCAGCAGCCCCCGAGCGGTAAGCTCCTACGAGCAGTACTTC.